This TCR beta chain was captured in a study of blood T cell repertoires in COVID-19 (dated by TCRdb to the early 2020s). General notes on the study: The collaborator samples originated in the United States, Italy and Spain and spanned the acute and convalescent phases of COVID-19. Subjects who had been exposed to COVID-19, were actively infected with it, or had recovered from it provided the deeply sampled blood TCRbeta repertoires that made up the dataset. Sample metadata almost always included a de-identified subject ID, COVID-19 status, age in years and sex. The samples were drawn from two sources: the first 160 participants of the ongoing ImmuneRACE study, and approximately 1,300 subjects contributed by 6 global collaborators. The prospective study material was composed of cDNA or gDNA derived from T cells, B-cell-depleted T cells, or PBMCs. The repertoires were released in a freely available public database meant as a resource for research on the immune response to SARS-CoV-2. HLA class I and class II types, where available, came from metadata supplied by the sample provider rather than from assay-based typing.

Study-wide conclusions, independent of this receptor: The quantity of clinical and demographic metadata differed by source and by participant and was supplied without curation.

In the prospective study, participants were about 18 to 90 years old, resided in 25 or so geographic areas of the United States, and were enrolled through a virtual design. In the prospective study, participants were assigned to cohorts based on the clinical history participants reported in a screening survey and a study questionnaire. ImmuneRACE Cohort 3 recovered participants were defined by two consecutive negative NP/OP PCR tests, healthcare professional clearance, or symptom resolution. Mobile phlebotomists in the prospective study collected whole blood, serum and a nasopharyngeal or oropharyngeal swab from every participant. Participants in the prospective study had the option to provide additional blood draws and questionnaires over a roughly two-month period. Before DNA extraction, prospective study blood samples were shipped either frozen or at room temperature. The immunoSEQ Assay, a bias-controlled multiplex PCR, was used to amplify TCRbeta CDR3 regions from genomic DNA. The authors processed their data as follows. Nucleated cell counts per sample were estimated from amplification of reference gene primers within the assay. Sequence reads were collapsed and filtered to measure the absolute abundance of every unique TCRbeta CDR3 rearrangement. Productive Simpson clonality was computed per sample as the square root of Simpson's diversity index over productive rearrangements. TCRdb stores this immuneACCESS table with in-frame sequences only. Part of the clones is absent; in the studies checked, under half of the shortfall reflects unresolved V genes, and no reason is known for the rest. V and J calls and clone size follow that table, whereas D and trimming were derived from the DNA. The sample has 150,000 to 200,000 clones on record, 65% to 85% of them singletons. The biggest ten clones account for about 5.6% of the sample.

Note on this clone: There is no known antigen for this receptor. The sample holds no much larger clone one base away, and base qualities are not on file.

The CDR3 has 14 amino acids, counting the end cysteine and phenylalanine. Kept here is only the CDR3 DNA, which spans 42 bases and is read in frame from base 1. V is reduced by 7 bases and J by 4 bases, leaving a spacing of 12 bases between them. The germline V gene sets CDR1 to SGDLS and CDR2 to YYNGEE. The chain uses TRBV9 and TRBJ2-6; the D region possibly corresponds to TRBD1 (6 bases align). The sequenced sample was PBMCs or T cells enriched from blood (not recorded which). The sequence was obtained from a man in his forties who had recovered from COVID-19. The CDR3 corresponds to CASGQFLGANVLTF. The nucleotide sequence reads TGTGCCAGCGGACAGTTTCTGGGGGCCAACGTCCTGACTTTC.